These 18 T cell receptor beta chains originate from one sample sequenced in a study of chemoradiotherapy in HPV16-positive cancers. Measured with immunoSEQ multiplex PCR; TCRdb has only the in-frame clones, and not every one. The sample carries about 5,900 clones, 73% recorded once. Specimen collection occurred from a patient who underwent chemoradiotherapy. These receptors were collected from a human donor with HPV-associated anogenital cancer.

This chain links TRBV10-3 with TRBJ1-1; D is unclear. V lost 3 bases and J 1 base, leaving 9 bases between the germline ends. CDR3 length: 14 residues. Germline CDR1 is ENHRY and CDR2 is SYGVKD. The CDR3 coding sequence is TGTGCCATCAGTGATCGGGCAGGGAACACTGAAGCTTTCTTT. It specifies CAISDRAGNTEAFF.

This clone was counted only a few times. J is TRBJ2-3 and V is TRBV5-5, with 11 bases that match TRBD2. The CDR3 spans 17 residues. V shed 4 bases and J 5 bases; nucleotides not matched to a gene: 12. CDR1 and CDR2 from the germline V gene are SGHKS and YYEKEE (reference sequence). The CDR3 sequence is CASSRGLAGGSRDTQYF. DNA of the CDR3: TGTGCCAGCAGCCGGGGTTTAGCGGGGGGGTCAAGAGATACGCAGTATTTT.

This clone was counted a few times. The chain joins TRBV5-5 to TRBJ1-1; D possibly corresponds to TRBD1 (5 bases). CDR3 length equals 12 residues. The V end lost 6 bases, the J end lost 3 bases, and 9 bases lay between the germline ends. The V gene's germline CDR1 is SGHKS and CDR2 YYEKEE (reference sequence). The CDR3: CASTWGYTEAFF. For the CDR3, the DNA is TGTGCCAGCACCTGGGGGTACACTGAAGCTTTCTTT.

This sequence joins TRBV11-2 and TRBJ2-2; 11 bases line up with TRBD2. Trimming took 2 bases from V and 2 from J; bases not matched to a gene: 1. The CDR3 runs 16 residues. The germline CDR1 and CDR2 sequences are SGHAT and FQNNGV. CDR3 loop: CASSLLAGGNTGELFF. The CDR3 DNA is TGTGCCAGCAGCTTACTAGCGGGGGGTAACACCGGGGAGCTGTTTTTT.

This clone was seen only a few times. The CDR3 here is CASSQGVQGGSYEQYF. The CDR3 DNA reads as TGTGCCAGCAGCCAAGGGGTCCAGGGGGGATCCTACGAGCAGTACTTC. The chain uses TRBV4-2 and TRBJ2-7; tentatively, D is TRBD1 (7 bases). This CDR3 spans 16 amino acids. The V end was cut by 1 base, the J end by 1 base, with 14 bases between. The V gene's germline CDR1 is LGHNA and CDR2 YNFKEQ.

The V call is TRBV2, the J call TRBJ2-2, with TRBD1 matching over 12 bases. CDR3 length: 15 residues. CDR1 and CDR2 from the germline V gene are SNHLY and FYNNEI. With V trimmed by 9 bases and J by 5 bases, 7 bases remained unmatched. CDR3 in amino acids: CASLPGQGATGELFF. In nucleotides, the CDR3 is TGTGCCAGTTTACCGGGACAGGGGGCTACCGGGGAGCTGTTTTTT.

Only a few counts were recorded for this clone. This chain uses TRBV7-2 with TRBJ2-1; 9 positions match TRBD2. CDR1 and CDR2 (germline): SGHTA, FQGNSA. The V segment lost 6 bases and the J segment 2 bases; nucleotides outside the gene matches: 8. The CDR3 covers 16 residues. CDR3 nucleotide sequence: TGTGCCAGCAGGGGTACCCAGCGGGGGGCCTACAATGAGCAGTTCTTC. Encoded protein: CASRGTQRGAYNEQFF.

By proportion, this clone is medium-sized. V is TRBV19 and J is TRBJ1-6, with D perhaps TRBD1 (5 bases). V was cut by 3 bases and J by 10 bases, with 13 bases left in between. This CDR3 is 14 amino acids long. Germline V CDR1 and CDR2: LNHDA, SQIVND (reference sequence). CDR3 nucleotide sequence: TGTGCCAGTAGTATGGGGGGTAAATCGTCACCCCTCCACTTT. Translation gives CASSMGGKSSPLHF.

The chain uses TRBV16 and TRBJ2-5; 7 positions match TRBD1. The CDR3 covers 13 residues. Germline lookup yields CDR1 KGHSY and CDR2 FQNENV. The J segment lost 4 bases and the V segment lost 4 bases, leaving 3 bases of the junction unmatched. The CDR3 DNA sequence: TGTGCCAGCAGCCGGGACAGAAGAGAGACCCAGTACTTC. Encoded protein: CASSRDRRETQYF.

The gene calls are TRBV5-1 and TRBJ1-1; no definite D call. The germline V and J ends were trimmed by 0 bases and 1 base, with 4 bases remaining between them. The CDR3 runs to 13 residues. Germline V gives CDR1 SGHRS, CDR2 YFSETQ. CDR3 DNA: TGCGCCAGCAGCTTGGAAAGGAACACTGAAGCTTTCTTT. This encodes CASSLERNTEAFF.

V is TRBV19 and J is TRBJ1-6; possibly TRBD1 for D (5 bases). V was cut by 5 bases and J by 10 bases, with 18 bases left in between. There are 15 residues in the CDR3. Germline V gives CDR1 LNHDA, CDR2 SQIVND (reference sequence). CDR3 region: CASSSSPGGESPLHF. The DNA for the CDR3 is TGTGCCAGTAGTTCATCCCCCGGAGGGGAGTCACCCCTCCACTTT.

This CDR3 is CASSAGGGGYEQYF. The CDR3 DNA follows: TGTGCCAGCAGCGCTGGGGGGGGTGGGTACGAGCAGTACTTC. The chain combines TRBV9 with TRBJ2-7; TRBD2 matches 7 bases. V shed 3 bases, J shed 4 bases, and the junction held 7 bases outside the gene matches. The CDR3 totals 14 residues. Germline V gives CDR1 SGDLS, CDR2 YYNGEE. Filled out from reference TRBV9 and TRBJ2-7, the complete variable domain reads DSGVTQTPKHLITATGQRVTLRCSPRSGDLSVYWYQQSLDQGLQFLIQYYNGEERAKGNILERFSAQQFPDLHSELNLSSLELGDSALYFCASSAGGGGYEQYFGPGTRLTVT.

The V gene is TRBV19, the J gene TRBJ1-1; the D is unclear. The CDR3 spans 14 residues. Germline V gene lookup returns CDR1 LNHDA and CDR2 SQIVND (reference sequence). Trimming took 7 bases from V and 0 from J, leaving 12 bases between them. The CDR3 coding sequence is TGTGCCAGTACCTCTGAAACTCTGAACACTGAAGCTTTCTTT. This codes for CASTSETLNTEAFF.

The gene calls are TRBV6-5 and TRBJ1-1, with TRBD1 matching over 11 bases. Germline V gene lookup returns CDR1 MNHEY and CDR2 SVGAGI. Germline trimming cut 6 bases from V and 3 bases from J; bases unmatched to any gene: 3. The CDR3 spans 14 residues. The CDR3 DNA sequence: TGTGCCAGCAGAAAGGACAGGGGGCACACTGAAGCTTTCTTT. It translates to CASRKDRGHTEAFF.

The chain carries TRBV28 and TRBJ2-1; D may match TRBD1 or TRBD2 (5 bases each). Germline CDR1 reads MDHEN; CDR2 reads SYDVKM. V was pared by 2 bases and J by 9 bases, with 17 bases between. The CDR3 consists of 15 residues. The CDR3 DNA follows: TGTGCCAGCAGTTTACGGCAGGGAATCGGAGGTGAGCAGTTCTTC. Amino acid sequence: CASSLRQGIGGEQFF.

The chain carries TRBV4-2 and TRBJ2-1; D possibly matches TRBD1 or TRBD2 (5 bases each). Trimming shortened V by 0 bases and J by 4 bases, and 16 bases separated the two germline ends. CDR3 length: 17 residues. The germline V gene has CDR1 LGHNA and CDR2 YNFKEQ. CDR3: CASSQDGVRGGYNEQFF. The DNA for the CDR3 is TGTGCCAGCAGCCAAGACGGTGTTCGGGGCGGGTACAATGAGCAGTTCTTC.

The rearrangement uses TRBV6-5 and TRBJ1-5; 8 bases match TRBD1. CDR1 and CDR2 from the germline V gene are MNHEY and SVGAGI. V trimming: 0 bases; J trimming: 6 bases; junction bases outside the gene matches: 4. The CDR3 consists of 15 residues. CDR3 bases: TGTGCCAGCAGTTACTCTATGCAGGGGGCTCAGCCCCAGCATTTT. Protein: CASSYSMQGAQPQHF.

This clone is a singleton in its sample. The chain combines TRBV30 with TRBJ2-3; 7 bases are a match to TRBD1. The CDR3 runs to 15 residues. The V gene end was trimmed by 7 bases and the J gene end by 2 bases; junction bases not matched to a gene: 12. CDR1 and CDR2 from the germline V gene are GTSNPN and SVGIG (reference sequence). CDR3 bases: TGTGCCTATAACAGGGGATATGTGACCACAGATACGCAGTATTTT. It is translated as CAYNRGYVTTDTQYF.